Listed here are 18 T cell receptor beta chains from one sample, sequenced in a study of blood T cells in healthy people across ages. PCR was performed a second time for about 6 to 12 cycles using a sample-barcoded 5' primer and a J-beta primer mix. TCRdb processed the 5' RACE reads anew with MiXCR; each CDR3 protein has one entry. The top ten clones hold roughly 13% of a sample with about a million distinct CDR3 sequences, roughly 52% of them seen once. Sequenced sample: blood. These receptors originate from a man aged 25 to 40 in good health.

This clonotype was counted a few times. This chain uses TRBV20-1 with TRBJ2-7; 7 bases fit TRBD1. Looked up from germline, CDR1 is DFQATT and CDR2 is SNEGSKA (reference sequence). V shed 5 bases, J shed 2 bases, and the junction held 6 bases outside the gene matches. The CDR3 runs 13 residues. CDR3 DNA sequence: TGCAGTGCTCGCCCAGGGGGACCCTACGAGCAGTACTTC. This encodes CSARPGGPYEQYF.

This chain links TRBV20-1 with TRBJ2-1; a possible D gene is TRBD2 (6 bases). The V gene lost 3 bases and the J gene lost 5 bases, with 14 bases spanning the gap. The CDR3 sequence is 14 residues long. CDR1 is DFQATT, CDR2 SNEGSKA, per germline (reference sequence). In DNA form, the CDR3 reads TGCAGTGCTAGTACCCAGCGGGTTCACAATGAGCAGTTCTTC. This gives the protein CSASTQRVHNEQFF.

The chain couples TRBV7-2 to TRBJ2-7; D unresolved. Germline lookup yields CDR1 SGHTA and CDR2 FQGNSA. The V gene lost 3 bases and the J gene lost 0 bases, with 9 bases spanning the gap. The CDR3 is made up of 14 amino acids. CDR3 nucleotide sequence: TGTGCCAGCAGCTTGAGGACGAGCTCCTACGAGCAGTACTTC. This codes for CASSLRTSSYEQYF.

CDR3 sequence: CASSLVARINSPLHF. CDR3 nucleotides: TGCGCCAGCAGCTTGGTTGCAAGAATCAATTCACCCCTCCACTTT. The genes are TRBV5-1 and TRBJ1-6; no definite D call. In germline, CDR1 is SGHRS, CDR2 YFSETQ. The CDR3 has 15 residues. V lost 0 bases, J lost 7 bases, and 11 bases lay in between.

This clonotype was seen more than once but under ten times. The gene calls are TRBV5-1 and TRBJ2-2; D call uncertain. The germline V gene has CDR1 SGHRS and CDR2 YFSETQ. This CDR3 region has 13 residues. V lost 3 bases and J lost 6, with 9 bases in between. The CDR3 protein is CASSWKGSGELFF. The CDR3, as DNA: TGCGCCAGCAGCTGGAAAGGCTCCGGGGAGCTGTTTTTT.

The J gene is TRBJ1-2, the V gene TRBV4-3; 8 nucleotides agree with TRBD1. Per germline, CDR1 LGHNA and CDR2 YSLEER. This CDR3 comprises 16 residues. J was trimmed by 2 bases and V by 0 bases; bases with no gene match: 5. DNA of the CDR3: TGCGCCAGCAGCCAAGATTACCAGGGGGCGAACTATGGCTACACCTTC. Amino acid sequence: CASSQDYQGANYGYTF.

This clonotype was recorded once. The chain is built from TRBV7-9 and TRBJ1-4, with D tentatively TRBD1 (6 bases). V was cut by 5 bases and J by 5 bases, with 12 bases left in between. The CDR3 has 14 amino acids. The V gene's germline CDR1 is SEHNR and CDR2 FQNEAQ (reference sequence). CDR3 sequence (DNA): TGTGCCAGCAGCCCAATGGGGGGCAATGAAAAACTGTTTTTT. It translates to CASSPMGGNEKLFF.

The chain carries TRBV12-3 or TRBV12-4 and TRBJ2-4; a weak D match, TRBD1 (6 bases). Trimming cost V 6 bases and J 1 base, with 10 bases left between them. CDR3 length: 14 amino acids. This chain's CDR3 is CASSHQGAKNIQYF. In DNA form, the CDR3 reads TGTGCCAGCAGCCATCAGGGGGCCAAAAACATTCAGTACTTC.

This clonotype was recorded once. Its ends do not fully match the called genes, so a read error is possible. The CDR3 sequence is CTSSLLDRANYGYTF. CDR3 nucleotides: TGTACCAGCAGCTTACTGGACAGGGCTAACTATGGCTACACCTTC. The chain links TRBV7-9 to TRBJ1-2, with 8 nucleotides matching TRBD1. The CDR3 sequence is 15 residues long. Germline lookup yields CDR1 SEHNR and CDR2 FQNEAQ (reference sequence). Full variable domain (missing parts from reference TRBV7-9 and TRBJ1-2): DTGVSQNPRHKITKRGQNVTFRCDPISEHNRLYWYRQTLGQGPEFLTYFQNEAQLEKSRLLSDRFSAERPKGSFSTLEIQRTEQGDSAMYLCTSSLLDRANYGYTFGSGTRLTVV.

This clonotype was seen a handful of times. The CDR3 spells CSAKTDVGHSPLHF. Here the CDR3 DNA reads TGCAGTGCTAAGACTGATGTGGGGCATTCACCCCTCCACTTT. V gene TRBV20-1 combines with J gene TRBJ1-6; TRBD1 might be the D (5 bases). Trimming stripped 4 bases from V and 8 bases from J, with 15 bases between. Germline V gene data show CDR1 as DFQATT and CDR2 as SNEGSKA (reference sequence). CDR3 length: 14 amino acids.

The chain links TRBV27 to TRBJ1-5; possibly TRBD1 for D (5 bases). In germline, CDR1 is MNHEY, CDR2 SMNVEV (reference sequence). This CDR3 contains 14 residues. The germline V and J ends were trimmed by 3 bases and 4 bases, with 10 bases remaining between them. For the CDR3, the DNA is TGTGCCAGCAGTTTGGACAAAATTAATCAGCCCCAGCATTTT. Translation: CASSLDKINQPQHF.

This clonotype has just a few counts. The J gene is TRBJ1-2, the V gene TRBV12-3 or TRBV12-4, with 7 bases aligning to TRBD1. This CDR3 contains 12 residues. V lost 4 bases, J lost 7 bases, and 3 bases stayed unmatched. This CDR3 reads CASSSGTVGYTF. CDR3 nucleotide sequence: TGTGCCAGCAGTTCCGGGACAGTTGGCTACACCTTC.

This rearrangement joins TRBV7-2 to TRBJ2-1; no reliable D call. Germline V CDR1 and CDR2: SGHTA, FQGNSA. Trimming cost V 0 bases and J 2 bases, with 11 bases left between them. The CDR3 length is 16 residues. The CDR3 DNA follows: TGTGCCAGCAGCTTAGCGGTGGAGAGGACCTACAATGAGCAGTTCTTC. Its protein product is CASSLAVERTYNEQFF.

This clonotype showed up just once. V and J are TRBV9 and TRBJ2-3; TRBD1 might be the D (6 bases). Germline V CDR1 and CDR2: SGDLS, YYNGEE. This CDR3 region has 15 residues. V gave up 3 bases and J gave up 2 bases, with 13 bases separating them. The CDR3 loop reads CASSAGAPFTDTQYF. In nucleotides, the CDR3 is TGTGCCAGCAGCGCAGGGGCACCCTTCACAGATACGCAGTATTTT.

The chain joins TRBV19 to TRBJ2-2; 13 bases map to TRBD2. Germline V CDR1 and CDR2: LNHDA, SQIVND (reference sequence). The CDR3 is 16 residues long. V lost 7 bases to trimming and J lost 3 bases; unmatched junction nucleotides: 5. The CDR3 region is CASNRLAGGYTGELFF. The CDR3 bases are TGTGCCAGTAATAGACTAGCGGGGGGATACACCGGGGAGCTGTTTTTT. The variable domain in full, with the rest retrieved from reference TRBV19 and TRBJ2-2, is DGGITQSPKYLFRKEGQNVTLSCEQNLNHDAMYWYRQDPGQGLRLIYYSQIVNDFQKGDIAEGYSVSREKKESFPLTVTSAQKNPTAFYLCASNRLAGGYTGELFFGEGSRLTVL.

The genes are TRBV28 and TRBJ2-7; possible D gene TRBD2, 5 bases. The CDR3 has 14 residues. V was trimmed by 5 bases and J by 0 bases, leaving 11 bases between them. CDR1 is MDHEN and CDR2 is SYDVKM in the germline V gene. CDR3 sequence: CASSPGGYSYEQYF. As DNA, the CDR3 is TGTGCCAGCAGTCCCGGCGGGTACTCCTACGAGCAGTACTTC.

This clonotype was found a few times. CDR3 coding DNA: TGTGCCAGCAGCTTCAAGACAGATAACTATGGCTACACCTTC. As protein: CASSFKTDNYGYTF. The J gene is TRBJ1-2, the V gene TRBV11-2; weak D call: TRBD1 (5 bases). The ends were cut back, 3 bases at V and 1 base at J, with 9 bases in the middle. CDR1 and CDR2 from the germline V gene are SGHAT and FQNNGV. CDR3 length: 14 amino acids.

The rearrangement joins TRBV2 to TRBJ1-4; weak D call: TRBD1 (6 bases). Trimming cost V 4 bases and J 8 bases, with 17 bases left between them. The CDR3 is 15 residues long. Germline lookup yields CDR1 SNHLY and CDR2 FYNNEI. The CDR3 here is CASSAQGPSREKLFF. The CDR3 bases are TGTGCCAGCAGTGCCCAGGGGCCGAGCCGAGAAAAACTGTTTTTT.